One T cell receptor (beta chain) is described in this entry. This entry belongs to a study of blood T cell repertoires in COVID-19. In the study overall: T cells, B-cell-depleted T cells, or PBMCs provided the cDNA or gDNA that served as material.

Source study methods: Reference gene primer amplification yielded estimated nucleated cell counts. Method: immunoSEQ multiplex PCR; TCRdb's copy keeps in-frame clones and lacks some. V, J and clone size derive from that table, while D and trimming were established from the DNA sequence. The table includes roughly 87,000 clones, 70% to 90% detected once. The clonotype originates from a man in his 60s with acute or convalescent COVID-19. Material: peripheral blood.

The CDR3 region has the DNA TGTGCCAGCAGAAGCGGGGGAGGAGACGAGCAGTACTTC. It translates to CASRSGGGDEQYF. The V gene is TRBV28, the J gene TRBJ2-7; 8 nucleotides line up with TRBD2. CDR1 and CDR2 from the germline V gene are MDHEN and SYDVKM. With V trimmed by 6 bases and J by 5 bases, 6 bases remained unmatched. The CDR3 covers 13 residues.